This T cell receptor (beta chain) is drawn from a study of T cells in Graves' hyperthyroidism and ophthalmopathy. The source material, RNA transcripts, was used to amplify TCR beta CDR3 regions. The HTBI set primed first-round TCR CDR3 RT-PCR. TCRdb reanalysed the multiplex PCR reads using MiXCR and keeps one entry per CDR3 protein. The repertoire holds about 210,000 distinct CDR3 sequences, 17% seen once, with approximately 50% in the top ten. Trimming took off 6 bases at V and 1 base at J, with 19 bases between the two ends. The CDR3 has 16 amino acids. Germline V gene sequence: CDR1 SGHKS, CDR2 YYEKEE (reference sequence). Hyperthyroidism patients were newly diagnosed, had disease duration under 2 months, and were aged 18 to 65 years. Those patients with uncontrolled infection, other autoimmune disease, pregnancy or lactation were excluded.

The sample consisted of blood. The chain couples TRBV5-5 to TRBJ1-1; the D is unclear. The receptor's source is a middle-aged man with Graves' hyperthyroidism. The DNA for the CDR3 is TGTGCCAGCAACCTAGACATTCGGTCGGGGAACACTGAAGCTTTCTTT. It encodes CASNLDIRSGNTEAFF.